The 15 T cell receptor beta chains presented below share a single source sample, sequenced in a study of blood T cell repertoires in COVID-19. Sequencing was performed with immunoSEQ multiplex PCR; in TCRdb, only in-frame clones are kept and a portion is missing. The sample includes around 300,000 clones, 88% of them seen just once. The sequenced material came from PBMCs or T cells enriched from blood (not recorded which). The receptors shown here come from a woman aged 50 to 65 who had recovered from COVID-19.

The chain recombines TRBV12-3 or TRBV12-4 with TRBJ1-1; perhaps TRBD1 as D (5 bases). The CDR3 contains 13 residues. V lost 6 bases, J lost 0 bases, and 8 bases lay in between. The CDR3 loop reads CASRLTVNTEAFF. The CDR3, as DNA: TGTGCCAGCAGGCTGACAGTGAACACTGAAGCTTTCTTT.

CDR3 amino acids: CASSPRTGGAGNTEAFF. The CDR3 bases are TGTGCCAGCAGTCCCAGGACAGGGGGCGCCGGGAACACTGAAGCTTTCTTT. The chain employs TRBV27 and TRBJ1-1; TRBD1 matches 11 bases. The CDR3 sequence is 17 residues long. The junction had 9 bases not matched to a gene; V was cut back by 5 bases and J by 1 base. Germline values: CDR1 MNHEY, CDR2 SMNVEV (reference sequence).

This clone was counted only a few times. The CDR3 DNA is TGTGCCAGCAGCTTAGTACAGGCCACTTTGAACACTGAAGCTTTCTTT. It specifies CASSLVQATLNTEAFF. V usage is TRBV7-3 and J usage is TRBJ1-1, with D maybe TRBD1 (5 bases). The CDR3 consists of 16 residues. Per germline, CDR1 SGHTA and CDR2 FQGTGA. The V gene lost 2 bases and the J gene lost 0 bases, with 13 bases spanning the gap. Based on the CDR3 plus reference TRBV7-3 and TRBJ1-1, the full variable domain is GAGVSQTPSNKVTEKGKYVELRCDPISGHTALYWYRQSLGQGPEFLIYFQGTGAADDSGLPNDRFFAVRPEGSVSTLKIQRTERGDSAVYLCASSLVQATLNTEAFFGQGTRLTVV.

This chain links TRBV27 with TRBJ2-7; D remains ambiguous. Germline-derived CDR1 and CDR2 are MNHEY and SMNVEV (reference sequence). The CDR3 sequence is 13 residues long. Trimming pared 6 bases from V and 0 bases from J, leaving 9 bases between. CDR3: CASRSRISYEQYF. CDR3 bases: TGTGCCAGCAGGTCCAGGATCTCCTACGAGCAGTACTTC.

This clone was seen just once. The chain couples TRBV19 to TRBJ1-1; tentatively, D is TRBD1 (5 bases). Germline CDR1 reads LNHDA; CDR2 reads SQIVND (reference sequence). The CDR3 has 17 residues. V lost 2 bases and J 2 bases, leaving 18 bases between the germline ends. This CDR3 reads CASSIQSRATTNTEAFF. The CDR3, as DNA: TGTGCCAGTAGTATACAATCCAGGGCCACCACAAACACTGAAGCTTTCTTT. Drawing the rest from reference TRBV19 and TRBJ1-1, the complete variable domain is DGGITQSPKYLFRKEGQNVTLSCEQNLNHDAMYWYRQDPGQGLRLIYYSQIVNDFQKGDIAEGYSVSREKKESFPLTVTSAQKNPTAFYLCASSIQSRATTNTEAFFGQGTRLTVV.

This chain links TRBV6-5 with TRBJ2-7; 7 nucleotides align to TRBD2. The CDR3 loop spans 15 amino acids. CDR1 MNHEY and CDR2 SVGAGI come from the germline V gene. Unmatched junction bases numbered 6, after V lost 0 bases and J lost 4 bases. CDR3 in amino acids: CASSYSGGSGYEQYF. The DNA for the CDR3 is TGTGCCAGCAGTTACTCCGGCGGGAGCGGGTACGAGCAGTACTTC.

This sequence joins TRBV7-2 and TRBJ1-5; 9 bases agree with TRBD1. Germline V gene data show CDR1 as SGHTA and CDR2 as FQGNSA. This CDR3 has 14 amino acids. V lost 3 bases and J lost 8; bases outside the gene matches: 5. The CDR3 sequence is CASSFTGGTKPQHF. In nucleotides, the CDR3 is TGTGCCAGCAGCTTTACAGGGGGCACTAAGCCCCAGCATTTT.

V gene TRBV9 combines with J gene TRBJ1-2, with a tentative D call TRBD1 (6 bases). This CDR3 is built from 15 residues. Germline values: CDR1 SGDLS, CDR2 YYNGEE. V was trimmed by 3 bases and J by 4 bases, leaving 16 bases between them. In DNA form, the CDR3 reads TGTGCCAGCAGCGCTCGGGACATCGGAGGCTATGGCTACACCTTC. Protein product: CASSARDIGGYGYTF.

This sequence joins TRBV29-1 and TRBJ2-2; D is perhaps TRBD1 (6 bases). V shed 4 bases and J shed 2 bases, with 11 bases lying between them. The CDR3 sequence is 14 residues long. Germline lookup yields CDR1 SQVTM and CDR2 ANQGSEA. The CDR3 here is CSVVSDRNTGELFF. The CDR3 coding sequence is TGCAGCGTTGTTTCGGACAGAAACACCGGGGAGCTGTTTTTT.

The rearrangement joins TRBV5-1 to TRBJ1-6; perhaps TRBD1 as D (5 bases). CDR1 SGHRS and CDR2 YFSETQ come from the germline V gene. This CDR3 comprises 16 residues. V shed 4 bases and J shed 10 bases, with 21 bases lying between them. CDR3 coding DNA: TGCGCCAGCAGCCGCAAGATTGGCAGGGAGGAGTCACCCCTCCACTTT. It specifies CASSRKIGREESPLHF.

This sequence joins TRBV18 and TRBJ1-5; TRBD1 is a possible D gene (6 bases). Between the trimmed V and J ends, which lost 5 bases and 6 bases, there was a span of 17 bases. The germline V gene has CDR1 KGHSH and CDR2 LQKENI. The CDR3 totals 15 residues. The DNA of the CDR3 is TGTGCCAGCTCAGCAGGGGCAGGGACGGGTCAGCCCCAGCATTTT. This sequence encodes CASSAGAGTGQPQHF.

This rearrangement joins TRBV27 to TRBJ1-2, with no clear D. CDR1 is MNHEY, CDR2 SMNVEV, per germline (reference sequence). The CDR3 has 14 amino acids. Trimming pared 6 bases from V and 0 bases from J, leaving 11 bases between. The CDR3 loop is CASSQRLANYGYTF. The DNA of the CDR3 is TGTGCCAGCAGCCAGAGACTCGCTAACTATGGCTACACCTTC.

This sequence joins TRBV19 and TRBJ1-6; D uncertain. The CDR3 has 18 amino acids. Trimming removed 4 bases at V and 8 bases at J, with 24 bases between. Looked up from germline, CDR1 is LNHDA and CDR2 is SQIVND (reference sequence). This CDR3 is CASSTPLVGQRTYSPLHF. The CDR3 DNA reads TGTGCCAGTAGTACCCCTCTTGTCGGCCAGCGGACGTATTCACCCCTCCACTTT.

A remark on this clone: The junction departs from the called germline gene at one end, perhaps through a read error. The CDR3 loop is CASTYGGFPYEQYF. The CDR3 DNA is TGTGCCAGCACTTACGGGGGCTTTCCCTACGAGCAGTACTTC. The chain has TRBV6-2 or TRBV6-3 and TRBJ2-7, with D perhaps matching TRBD1 or TRBD2 (6 bases each). The CDR3 extends over 14 amino acids. The V gene's germline CDR1 is MNHEY and CDR2 SVGEGT.

The chain combines TRBV11-2 with TRBJ2-7; D is unresolved. CDR3 length equals 12 residues. Germline CDR1 and CDR2: SGHAT and FQNNGV. The V end was cut by 5 bases, the J end by 1 base, with 6 bases between. CDR3 DNA sequence: TGTGCCAGCAGCCCCCGTTCCTACGAGCAGTACTTC. It encodes CASSPRSYEQYF.